Listed here is a single T cell receptor (beta chain). The entry originates in a study of cytomegalovirus exposure and HLA in healthy donors. Primers included in the PCR were 60 Vbeta and 13 Jbeta primers. Clones were sequenced by immunoSEQ multiplex PCR, and TCRdb holds only the in-frame ones, with some missing. The table lists around 100,000 clones, with roughly 3% in the top ten. CDR1 LGHNT and CDR2 FRNRAP come from the germline V gene. This CDR3 has 14 residues. V lost 5 bases and J 0 bases, leaving 9 bases between the germline ends. This clonotype originated in a young woman in good health and CMV-seronegative. The sample consisted of PBMCs. The chain employs TRBV12-5 and TRBJ2-3; TRBD2 is a possible D gene (6 bases). CDR3: CASGPGTSTDTQYF. Written as DNA, the CDR3 is TGTGCTAGTGGTCCGGGGACTAGCACAGATACGCAGTATTTT.